This T cell receptor beta chain was obtained from a study of CXCR3-negative and CXCR3-positive naive CD8 T cells (dated by TCRdb to about 2019). The study in broad terms: In total, about 135 million TRB reads were obtained, corresponding to roughly 1.5 +/- 0.3 million reads per library. The TRBV-TRBJ cluster analysis covered naive subsets from roughly five donors and memory cells from 3 donors. Data from some twelve donors, pooled across two independent experiments, went into the diversity and physicochemical repertoire analyses. Overall study outcomes, separate from this receptor: TRB CDR3s from CXCR3-positive naive cells showed higher hydrophobicity (lower Kidera factor 4), lower energy, and higher strength and volume indices than CXCR3-negative naive cells. Because surface CD5, which is linked to self-reactivity in mice, was comparable between the naive subsets, TCR interaction strength was also inferred from TRB CDR3 physicochemical properties. CXCR3 expression partially decreased after cryopreservation, so most assays used freshly isolated PBMCs. Comparably high repertoire diversity was found in both naive subsets, whereas much lower repertoire diversity was found in memory CD8+ T cells. Naive CXCR3-negative and CXCR3-positive cells from the same donor showed similar TRBV-TRBJ usage, whereas memory cells showed distinct patterns.

Sequencer: NextSeq 550. The Human TCR Profiling Kit (MiLaboratory) was used to make UMI-labeled 5' RACE TRB cDNA libraries. The full amount of extracted RNA was used for cDNA synthesis, and the full amount of resulting cDNA was used for PCR amplification. Libraries were prepared in parallel with an identical number of PCR cycles. As for how the authors treated the data: With a minimum of two reads required per UMI, MIGEC and MiXCR pulled out about 57,000 +/- 9,900 unique UMI-labeled TRB cDNA molecules from each library. On average, roughly 40,000 +/- 10,000 functional in-frame TRB CDR3 nucleotide clonotypes lacking stop codons were found per library. After each sample was downsampled to 5000 UMI-labeled TRB molecules, VDJtools was used to calculate diversity metrics such as normalized Shannon-Wiener and Chao1. Clonotype-size-weighted physicochemical properties of the central five CDR3 residues (interaction energy, strength, volume and Kidera factor 4) were computed in VDJtools. With the reads reprocessed by TCRdb, a single entry stands for each CDR3 protein sequence and no DNA is reported. The V and J calls were determined by TCRdb, not by the authors. The sample's table covers 50,000 to 65,000 distinct CDR3 sequences. Of the sample, around 0.75% falls within the top ten clones.

Points on this clonotype: Its target antigen remains unknown.

For every CD8+ T cell subset, around 300,000 cells were flow-sorted straight into RLT lysis buffer, and each subset was sorted in triplicate. To exclude memory contaminants, naive CD8+ T cells were stringently defined as CD45RO-CCR7+CD27+CD95-. Peripheral blood mononuclear cells were isolated from buffy coats by standard density gradient centrifugation. A FACSAria III was used to flow-sort naive CXCR3-negative and CXCR3-positive CD8+ T cells. Total RNA was extracted from sorted cells with an RNeasy Mini Kit. The CDR3 sequence holds 14 residues, the cysteine and phenylalanine included. A DNA sequence was not provided. The germline V gene specifies MNHEY as CDR1 and SVGAGI as CDR2.

Sequenced input: naive CXCR3+ CD8+ T cells from blood. The sample's cell subset or site label, decoded: CD45RO-CCR7+CD27+CD95- naive CD8+ T cells expressing CXCR3 (TNR3+). This sequence originates from a human donor in good health. Some clones in this sample may be carry-over from other donors' samples. Recombination connected TRBV6-5 to TRBJ2-7; absent DNA, TCRdb's TRBD1 call cannot be checked. The CDR3 sequence is CASSLWDSSYEQYF.